This TCR beta chain appears in the sequencing data of a study of blood T cell repertoires in COVID-19. Study-wide background: The United States, Italy and Spain provided the acute and convalescent COVID-19 samples.

The assay was immunoSEQ multiplex PCR, and TCRdb's table has in-frame clones only and misses some. The sample carries 70,000 to 95,000 clones, 90% recorded once. This CDR3 has 15 residues. The V and J ends lost 7 bases and 9 bases respectively, with 19 bases between them. Germline V gene lookup returns CDR1 SEHNR and CDR2 FQNEAQ (reference sequence). This receptor was obtained from a human donor with active COVID-19. The donor label of this sample is uncertain. V gene TRBV7-9 combines with J gene TRBJ1-6; D remains ambiguous. The sequenced sample was peripheral blood. DNA of the CDR3: TGTGCCAGCACCCCCTTGTTCGGTTACGGTTCACCCCTCCACTTT. It is translated as CASTPLFGYGSPLHF.